Below, 14 T cell receptor beta chains from the same sample are listed, as sequenced in a study of OX40 agonist ivuxolimab in advanced cancers. Library creation used the immunoSEQ multiplex PCR assay. TCRdb holds this immuneACCESS table with in-frame rearrangements only. Some clones are missing; in checked studies, unresolved V genes explain under half, and the rest has no known cause. This sample is represented by 66,000 or so clones; about 90% of them were singletons. The ten largest clones add up to around 2% of the sample. The source material was CD4+ or CD8+ T cells sorted from blood, sampled in a trial of the OX40 agonist ivuxolimab. These receptors were collected from an adult with an advanced solid tumor such as melanoma, head and neck, liver or kidney cancer.

This clone is a singleton in its sample. The chain couples TRBV11-3 to TRBJ2-5; 8 bases agree with TRBD1. The CDR3 has 14 amino acids. The germline CDR1 and CDR2 sequences are SGHNT and YENEEA. With V trimmed by 6 bases and J by 4 bases, 7 bases remained unmatched. CDR3 coding DNA: TGTGCCAGCAGTTTAACCGGACAGGGAGAGACCCAGTACTTC. This translates into CASSLTGQGETQYF.

The CDR3 loop reads CASSPGARELFF. As DNA, the CDR3 is TGTGCCAGCAGCCCCGGGGCCAGGGAGCTGTTTTTT. The chain uses TRBV7-2 and TRBJ2-2, with D perhaps being TRBD1 or TRBD2 (5 bases each). The CDR3 is 12 residues long. Trimming took 5 bases from V and 9 from J, leaving 10 bases between them. CDR1 SGHTA and CDR2 FQGNSA come from the germline V gene.

V gene TRBV5-4 combines with J gene TRBJ1-4, with 7 bases lining up with TRBD1. This CDR3 is 15 amino acids long. Germline V gives CDR1 SGHNT, CDR2 YYREEE (reference sequence). V shed 2 bases, J shed 8 bases, and the junction held 9 bases outside the gene matches. The CDR3 is CASSLQTGSSEKLFF. The CDR3 coding sequence is TGTGCCAGCAGCTTACAGACAGGGTCATCAGAAAAACTGTTTTTT.

The V call is TRBV5-1, the J call TRBJ1-1, with D perhaps TRBD1 (5 bases). The germline V gene has CDR1 SGHRS and CDR2 YFSETQ. The CDR3 is 14 residues long. V lost 1 base to trimming and J lost 1 base, with 8 bases between them. The CDR3 here is CASSLSGGNTEAFF. The DNA for the CDR3 is TGCGCCAGCAGCTTGTCCGGGGGGAACACTGAAGCTTTCTTT.

The chain links TRBV5-4 to TRBJ1-2, with 7 bases identical to TRBD1. The germline V gene has CDR1 SGHNT and CDR2 YYREEE (reference sequence). V trimming: 0 bases; J trimming: 2 bases; junction bases outside the gene matches: 7. This CDR3 has 16 amino acids. In DNA, the CDR3 is TGTGCCAGCAGCTTGGCAGCGGGACAGCAAAACTATGGCTACACCTTC. Translated: CASSLAAGQQNYGYTF.

The rearrangement joins TRBV7-6 to TRBJ2-5; 9 nucleotides agree with TRBD2. Germline V CDR1 and CDR2: SGHVS, FNYEAQ. J was trimmed by 1 base and V by 5 bases; bases with no gene match: 5. The CDR3 is 15 residues long. In nucleotides, the CDR3 is TGTGCCAGCAGCCAACTGACTAGCGGCCAAGAGACCCAGTACTTC. This gives the protein CASSQLTSGQETQYF.

The V call is TRBV7-9, the J call TRBJ1-1; no definite D call. The CDR3 sequence is 19 residues long. CDR1 SEHNR and CDR2 FQNEAQ come from the germline V gene (reference sequence). Trimming removed 2 bases at V and 2 bases at J, with 24 bases between. This chain's CDR3 is CASSLKHAVQGLNNTEAFF. The DNA for the CDR3 is TGTGCCAGCAGCTTAAAGCATGCAGTACAAGGATTAAATAACACTGAAGCTTTCTTT. Drawing the rest from reference TRBV7-9 and TRBJ1-1, the complete variable domain is DTGVSQNPRHKITKRGQNVTFRCDPISEHNRLYWYRQTLGQGPEFLTYFQNEAQLEKSRLLSDRFSAERPKGSFSTLEIQRTEQGDSAMYLCASSLKHAVQGLNNTEAFFGQGTRLTVV.

V and J are TRBV6-5 and TRBJ2-1, with TRBD1 identical over 7 bases. Trimming took 5 bases from V and 14 from J; bases not matched to a gene: 9. Germline V gene lookup returns CDR1 MNHEY and CDR2 SVGAGI. The CDR3 is 12 residues long. CDR3 residues: CASSKTTGWEFF. CDR3 sequence (DNA): TGTGCCAGCAGTAAGACGACAGGGTGGGAGTTCTTC.

This clone showed up just once. V gene TRBV2 combines with J gene TRBJ2-1; D call uncertain. The CDR3 loop spans 11 amino acids. CDR1 is SNHLY and CDR2 is FYNNEI in the germline V gene. V shed 8 bases and J shed 8 bases, with 10 bases lying between them. CDR3 protein: CASRIRDEQFF. As DNA, the CDR3 is TGTGCCAGCCGAATAAGGGATGAGCAGTTCTTC.

This sequence joins TRBV2 and TRBJ1-5, with 7 positions matching TRBD1. Trimming cost V 4 bases and J 3 bases; bases outside gene matches: 3. The CDR3 runs to 14 residues. Germline CDR1 is SNHLY and CDR2 is FYNNEI. In DNA form, the CDR3 reads TGTGCCAGCAGTGCCGACAGGGACAATCAGCCCCAGCATTTT. Its translation: CASSADRDNQPQHF.

The V call is TRBV11-2, the J call TRBJ2-7, with D hard to call. Germline lookup yields CDR1 SGHAT and CDR2 FQNNGV. This CDR3 is 15 amino acids long. V gave up 5 bases and J gave up 2 bases, with 16 bases separating them. CDR3 in DNA: TGTGCCAGCAGCGGAAACGGGCAATTAACCTACGAGCAGTACTTC. It translates to CASSGNGQLTYEQYF.

About this clone itself: This same CDR3 is encoded by further DNA sequences in the sample. The J gene is TRBJ1-5, the V gene TRBV28; 7 bases match TRBD1. The CDR3 consists of 14 residues. CDR1 is MDHEN, CDR2 SYDVKM, per germline. The V gene end was trimmed by 3 bases and the J gene end by 2 bases; junction bases not matched to a gene: 1. In nucleotides, the CDR3 is TGTGCCAGCAGTTTCACAGGGGGCAATCAGCCCCAGCATTTT. Translated, it gives CASSFTGGNQPQHF.

V is TRBV4-1 and J is TRBJ1-5, with D possibly being TRBD1 (5 bases). Trimming left V 3 bases short and J 0 bases short, with 12 bases between. Germline V gene sequence: CDR1 MGHRA, CDR2 YSYEKL. The CDR3 totals 16 residues. For the CDR3, the DNA is TGCGCCAGCAGCCAGTGGGGGATCCCTAGCAATCAGCCCCAGCATTTT. This sequence encodes CASSQWGIPSNQPQHF.

The chain is built from TRBV2 and TRBJ1-1, with a tentative D call TRBD1 (5 bases). Looked up from germline, CDR1 is SNHLY and CDR2 is FYNNEI. The CDR3 sequence is 14 residues long. The V gene lost 3 bases and the J gene lost 2 bases, with 10 bases spanning the gap. The CDR3 bases are TGTGCCAGCAGTGATCAGGGAGGTAACACTGAAGCTTTCTTT. It specifies CASSDQGGNTEAFF.